This TCR beta chain was observed in a study of T-cell reconstitution after alpha-beta-depleted transplantation in children. This sample's TCRbeta library carried unique molecular identifier barcodes. TCRdb ran MiXCR on the PCR reads and lists one entry per CDR3 protein. The data contain approximately 230,000 distinct CDR3 sequences, 25% of them seen just once; the ten biggest clones take up roughly 2.6%. CDR3 length: 15 residues. The germline V and J ends were trimmed by 1 base and 8 bases, with 15 bases remaining between them. CDR1 is SGHVS, CDR2 FNYEAQ, per germline. In this sample, this clonotype turned up many times.

The starting material was PBMCs, obtained before TCRalphabeta/CD19-depleted stem cell transplant. The chain employs TRBV7-6 and TRBJ2-1; TRBD1 is a possible D gene (5 bases). The clonotype comes from a girl aged 2-10 years with Fanconi anemia, due to receive a stem cell transplant. The CDR3 nucleotides read TGTGCCAGCAGCTTAGTGATCCGCGGACAATATGAGCAGTTCTTC. Encoded protein: CASSLVIRGQYEQFF.